This TCR beta chain emerged from a study of a mutant IDH1 vaccine in newly diagnosed glioma. TCRdb's table, derived via immunoSEQ multiplex PCR, lists solely in-frame clones and lacks some. The data show about 30,000 clones, roughly 90% seen once. Stated time point: week 5, during vaccination. Alongside topical imiquimod, each dose of vaccine comprised 300 ug of mutant IDH1 20-mer peptide. The donor cohort comprised cases of new WHO grade 3 or 4 IDH1-mutant, ATRX-lost astrocytoma. Germline V CDR1 and CDR2: SGHTS, YDEGEE. The V segment lost 5 bases and the J segment 5 bases; nucleotides outside the gene matches: 17. This CDR3 comprises 17 residues. With respect to this clone: Its antigen is currently unknown.

Sequences were derived from peripheral blood mononuclear cells (PBMCs), sampled from a glioma patient whose treatment included an IDH1 peptide vaccine. The chain recombines TRBV5-8 with TRBJ1-1; 8 nucleotides align to TRBD1. This receptor was obtained from a woman aged 40 to 50 with glioma. Some clones in this sample may be carry-over from other donors' samples. For the CDR3, the DNA is TGTGCCAGCAGTTTTCAGGGGGCCGTAGACGGATGGACTGAAGCTTTCTTT. This gives the protein CASSFQGAVDGWTEAFF.